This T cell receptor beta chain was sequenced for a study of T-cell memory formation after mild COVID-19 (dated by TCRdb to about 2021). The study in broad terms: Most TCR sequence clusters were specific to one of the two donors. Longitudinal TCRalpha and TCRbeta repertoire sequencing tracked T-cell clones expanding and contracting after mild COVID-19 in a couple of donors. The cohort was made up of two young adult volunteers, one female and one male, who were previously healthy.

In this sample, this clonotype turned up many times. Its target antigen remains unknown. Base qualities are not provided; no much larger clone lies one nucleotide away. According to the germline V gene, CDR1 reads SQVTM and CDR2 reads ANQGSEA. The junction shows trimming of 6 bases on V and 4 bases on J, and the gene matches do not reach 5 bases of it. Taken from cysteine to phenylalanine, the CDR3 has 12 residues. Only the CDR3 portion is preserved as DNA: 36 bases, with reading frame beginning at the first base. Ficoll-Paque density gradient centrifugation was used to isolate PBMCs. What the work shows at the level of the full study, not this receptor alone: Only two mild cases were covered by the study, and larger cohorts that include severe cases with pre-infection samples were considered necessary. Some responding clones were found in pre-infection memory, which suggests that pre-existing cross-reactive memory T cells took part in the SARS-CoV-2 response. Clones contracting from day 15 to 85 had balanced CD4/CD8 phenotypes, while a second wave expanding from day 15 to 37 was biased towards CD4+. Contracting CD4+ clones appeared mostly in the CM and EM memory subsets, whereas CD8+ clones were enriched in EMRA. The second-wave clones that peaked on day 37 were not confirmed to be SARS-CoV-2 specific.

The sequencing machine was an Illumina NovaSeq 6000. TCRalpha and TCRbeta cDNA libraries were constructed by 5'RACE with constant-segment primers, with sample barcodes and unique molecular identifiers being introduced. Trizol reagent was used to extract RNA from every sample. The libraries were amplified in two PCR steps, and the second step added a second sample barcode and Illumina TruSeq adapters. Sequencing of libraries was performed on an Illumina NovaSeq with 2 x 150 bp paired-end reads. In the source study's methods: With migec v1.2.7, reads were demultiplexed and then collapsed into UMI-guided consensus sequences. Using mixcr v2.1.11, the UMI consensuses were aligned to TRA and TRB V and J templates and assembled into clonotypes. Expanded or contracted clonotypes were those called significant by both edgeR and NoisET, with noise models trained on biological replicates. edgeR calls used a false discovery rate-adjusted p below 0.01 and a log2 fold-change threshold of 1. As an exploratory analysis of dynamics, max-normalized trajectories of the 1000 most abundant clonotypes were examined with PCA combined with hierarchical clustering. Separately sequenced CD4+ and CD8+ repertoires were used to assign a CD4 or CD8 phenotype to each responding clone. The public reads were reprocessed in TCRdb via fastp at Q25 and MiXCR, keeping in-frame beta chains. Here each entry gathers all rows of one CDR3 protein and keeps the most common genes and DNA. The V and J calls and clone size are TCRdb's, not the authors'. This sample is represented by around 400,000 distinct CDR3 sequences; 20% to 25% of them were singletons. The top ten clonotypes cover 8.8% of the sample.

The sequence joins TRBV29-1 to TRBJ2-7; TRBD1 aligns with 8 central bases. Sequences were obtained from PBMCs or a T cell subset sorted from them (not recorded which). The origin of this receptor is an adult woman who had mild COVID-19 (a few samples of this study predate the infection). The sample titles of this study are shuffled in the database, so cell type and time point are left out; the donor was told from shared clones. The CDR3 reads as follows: CSVADRGYEQYF. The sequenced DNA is TGCAGCGTCGCCGACAGGGGATACGAGCAGTACTTC.